These 9 T cell receptor beta chains share one sample of origin, sequenced in a study of blood T cells in healthy people across ages. Then a second PCR, running roughly 7 to 12 cycles, was carried out with a sample-barcoded 5' primer and a J-beta primer mix. TCRdb fed the 5' RACE reads into MiXCR, producing one record per CDR3 protein. The sample contains over 1,300,000 distinct CDR3 sequences, roughly 64% of which appear only once. Sequencing was performed on blood. These receptors were collected from a man between 18 and 29 years old in good health.

The CDR3 protein is CASSWGQGFSDTQYF. CDR3 nucleotide sequence: TGCGCCAGCAGTTGGGGACAGGGGTTTTCAGATACGCAGTATTTT. The chain combines TRBV5-1 with TRBJ2-3, with 10 bases that match TRBD1. This CDR3 has 15 amino acids. V trimming: 5 bases; J trimming: 4 bases; junction bases outside the gene matches: 7. CDR1 is SGHRS, CDR2 YFSETQ, per germline.

Points on this clonotype: Compared with germline, one end of the junction differs, possibly owing to a read error. CDR3: CASSGLGGTYGQYF. CDR3 bases: TGTGCCAGCAGTGGATTGGGGGGAACTTACGGGCAGTACTTC. The chain has TRBV27 and TRBJ2-7; D perhaps matches TRBD2 (6 bases). The V gene's germline CDR1 is MNHEY and CDR2 SMNVEV (reference sequence). This CDR3 comprises 14 residues.

This chain uses TRBV29-1 with TRBJ2-5; D is perhaps TRBD2 (6 bases). Germline V gives CDR1 SQVTM, CDR2 ANQGSEA. The CDR3 runs 15 residues. Trimming cost V 1 base and J 11 bases, with 23 bases left between them. The CDR3 coding sequence is TGCAGCGTTGAAGTGGGGCGGGAAAGTGTGCGTCAGCAGTACTTC. Its translation is CSVEVGRESVRQQYF.

The V and J genes are TRBV7-6 and TRBJ2-4; TRBD2 aligns across 8 bases. The DNA end favors TRBJ2-7, so the J call may be wrong. Per germline, CDR1 SGHVS and CDR2 FNYEAQ. The length of the CDR3 is 16 residues. CDR3 amino acids: CASSPPWPGGLIEQYF. The CDR3 DNA is TGTGCCAGCAGCCCGCCCTGGCCGGGAGGGCTAATCGAGCAGTACTTC.

J is TRBJ1-5 and V is TRBV2; the D gene is possibly TRBD1 (5 bases). Trimming stripped 6 bases from V and 1 base from J, with 10 bases between. This CDR3 region has 14 residues. Per the germline V gene, CDR1 is SNHLY and CDR2 is FYNNEI. In DNA form, the CDR3 reads TGTGCCAGCAGGTGGACATTGAGCAATCAGCCCCAGCATTTT. It translates to CASRWTLSNQPQHF.

This clonotype was recorded many times. This sequence joins TRBV7-9 and TRBJ2-7; possible D gene TRBD1, 5 bases. The germline gives CDR1 SEHNR, CDR2 FQNEAQ (reference sequence). CDR3 length: 16 residues. The V and J ends lost 2 bases and 3 bases respectively, with 17 bases between them. CDR3: CASSLWIVSGNYEQYF. CDR3 in DNA: TGTGCCAGCAGCTTATGGATCGTCTCAGGGAACTACGAGCAGTACTTC.

The chain joins TRBV3-1 to TRBJ2-1; maybe TRBD2 (6 bases). Germline lookup yields CDR1 LGHDT and CDR2 YNNKEL (reference sequence). The V end was cut by 0 bases, the J end by 7 bases, with 13 bases between. The CDR3 has 15 amino acids. The DNA of the CDR3 is TGTGCCAGCAGCCAAGATGCGACGGGGGAGAATGAGCAGTTCTTC. Amino acid sequence: CASSQDATGENEQFF.

This sequence joins TRBV6-1 and TRBJ2-1; D may correspond to TRBD1 or TRBD2 (5 bases each). Deletions cut 4 bases from V and 7 bases from J, with 17 bases between. The germline CDR1 and CDR2 sequences are MNHNS and SASEGT. The CDR3 extends over 15 amino acids. CDR3 in amino acids: CASSANALRGNEQFF. The CDR3 DNA reads as TGTGCCAGCAGTGCGAACGCACTGAGGGGAAATGAGCAGTTCTTC.

The V gene is TRBV5-1, the J gene TRBJ2-1; D remains ambiguous. The CDR3 is 18 amino acids. Germline CDR1 SGHRS, CDR2 YFSETQ. V lost 0 bases, J lost 0 bases, and 16 bases lay in between. This CDR3 is CASSLDSTPFSSYNEQFF. As DNA, the CDR3 is TGCGCCAGCAGCTTGGACAGTACCCCTTTTAGCTCCTACAATGAGCAGTTCTTC.